This passage covers 9 T cell receptor beta chains from one sample sequenced in a study of shared clonotypes between healthy human individuals. TCRdb keeps only in-frame clones here, not all; method: immunoSEQ multiplex PCR. The table has hundreds of thousands of clones, around 73% seen once; the top ten hold 1.5% to 2%. The sample comprised memory CD4+ T cells sorted from blood. Subset indicated: CD45RA-negative fraction. The origin of the receptors is a woman aged 25 to 39 in good health.

This sequence joins TRBV7-3 and TRBJ2-3, with a tentative D call TRBD2 (5 bases). V dropped 5 bases and J dropped 0 bases, with 9 bases sitting between them. This CDR3 region has 14 residues. Germline values: CDR1 SGHTA, CDR2 FQGTGA. In nucleotides, the CDR3 is TGTGCCAGCAGCCCGGGGTCTAGCACAGATACGCAGTATTTT. Protein: CASSPGSSTDTQYF.

The chain combines TRBV5-1 with TRBJ1-2; TRBD1 matches 7 bases. Losses at the gene ends were 5 bases for V and 3 bases for J; bases not matched to a gene: 13. The CDR3 spans 16 residues. Germline-derived CDR1 and CDR2 are SGHRS and YFSETQ. The chain's CDR3 is CASRRTNLGGYYGYTF. The CDR3 nucleotides are TGCGCCAGCAGAAGGACCAACCTAGGGGGCTACTATGGCTACACCTTC.

The rearrangement uses TRBV10-3 and TRBJ1-5; D is ambiguous. Germline lookup yields CDR1 ENHRY and CDR2 SYGVKD. This CDR3 spans 17 amino acids. With 3 bases removed from V and 1 base from J, the gap between germline ends came to 16 bases. Here the CDR3 DNA reads TGTGCCATCAGTGATGAGGGTACCCGGTTAAGCAATCAGCCCCAGCATTTT. It is translated as CAISDEGTRLSNQPQHF.

With respect to this clone: Other DNA sequences in the sample encode the same CDR3. The chain has TRBV6-5 and TRBJ2-7; tentative D call: TRBD2 (5 bases). The CDR3 consists of 13 residues. V dropped 0 bases and J dropped 5 bases, with 8 bases sitting between them. Germline assignment: CDR1 MNHEY and CDR2 SVGAGI. The DNA of the CDR3 is TGTGCCAGCAGTTACTCGAGGGTCCACGAGCAGTACTTC. The encoded protein is CASSYSRVHEQYF.

The chain is built from TRBV7-2 and TRBJ2-6, with unresolved D. In germline, CDR1 is SGHTA, CDR2 FQGNSA. The CDR3 totals 15 residues. Trimming shortened V by 2 bases and J by 0 bases, and 5 bases separated the two germline ends. This CDR3 is CASSLSRSGANVLTF. CDR3 sequence (DNA): TGTGCCAGCAGCTTATCGCGCTCTGGGGCCAACGTCCTGACTTTC.

The chain employs TRBV9 and TRBJ1-2, with unresolved D. This CDR3 spans 13 amino acids. Per the germline V gene, CDR1 is SGDLS and CDR2 is YYNGEE. The V end lost 4 bases, the J end lost 7 bases, and 14 bases lay between the germline ends. CDR3 bases: TGTGCCAGCAGCCACCCAGCCTCAGTTGGCTACACCTTC. Protein sequence: CASSHPASVGYTF.

With respect to this clone: This CDR3 is also generated by other DNA sequences in the sample. The chain joins TRBV2 to TRBJ1-1, with no clear D. This CDR3 comprises 14 residues. Germline CDR1 and CDR2: SNHLY and FYNNEI. V lost 4 bases, J lost 0 bases, and 9 bases lay in between. The CDR3 sequence is CASSGRRLNTEAFF. CDR3 sequence (DNA): TGTGCCAGCAGTGGAAGACGGCTGAACACTGAAGCTTTCTTT.

V is TRBV5-1 and J is TRBJ1-1; D is perhaps TRBD1 (6 bases). This CDR3 has 15 residues. Looked up from germline, CDR1 is SGHRS and CDR2 is YFSETQ. V was pared by 2 bases and J by 5 bases, with 16 bases between. CDR3 DNA sequence: TGCGCCAGCAGCTTCGAAGGCAGGGGAGAAACTGAAGCTTTCTTT. This sequence encodes CASSFEGRGETEAFF.

The chain joins TRBV29-1 to TRBJ1-2; possibly TRBD1 for D (6 bases). With 6 bases removed from V and 8 bases from J, the gap between germline ends came to 10 bases. Germline lookup yields CDR1 SQVTM and CDR2 ANQGSEA. CDR3 size: 10 residues. CDR3 amino acids: CSVGQPGYTF. The CDR3 DNA reads TGCAGCGTCGGACAGCCAGGCTACACCTTC.